This T cell receptor beta chain was sequenced in a study of cytomegalovirus exposure and HLA in healthy donors. This CDR3 is built from 13 residues. Looked up from germline, CDR1 is GTSNPN and CDR2 is SVGIG (reference sequence). The germline V and J ends were trimmed by 3 bases and 7 bases, with 16 bases remaining between them. Primers: 60 Vbeta forward and 13 Jbeta reverse. TCRdb keeps only in-frame clones here, not all; method: immunoSEQ multiplex PCR. The table records some 200,000 clones, roughly 78% of them present only once. A single count supports this clone. The TCR originated in a girl between 10 and 17 years old in good health and CMV-seropositive. Sequencing input: PBMCs. The chain links TRBV30 to TRBJ2-7; a weak D match, TRBD1 (5 bases). The CDR3: CAWRREIKGEQYF. CDR3 nucleotides: TGTGCCTGGAGGCGTGAAATCAAGGGGGAGCAGTACTTC.